This entry is about one T cell receptor (beta chain). One base away lies a much larger clone, so this may be a sequencing read error. The data originate from a study of regulatory T cells in long-lasting Graves disease. The CDR3 loop spans 16 amino acids. Germline CDR1 LNHNV, CDR2 YYDKDF (reference sequence). Construction of TCR beta libraries relied on iRepertoire HTBI primers and on Arm-PCR targeting CDR3 regions. TCRdb re-called the multiplex PCR reads through MiXCR, storing one row per CDR3 protein. In the table there are hundreds of thousands of distinct CDR3 sequences, approximately 15% of which are singletons. Time point indicated: newly diagnosed GD, antithyroid drugs for less than 3 months. Scientists built the TCR library using RNA that was extracted from PBMCs. These data were likewise used in another study, on T cells in Graves' hyperthyroidism and ophthalmopathy.

This sequence originates from a woman aged 30 to 39 with Graves disease. This material consisted of peripheral blood mononuclear cells (PBMCs), taken at new diagnosis, from a patient treated with antithyroid drugs. The chain recombines TRBV15 with TRBJ2-1, with D tentatively TRBD1 (5 bases). CDR3 nucleotides: TGTGTCACCAGCAGAGATACAGGCTCGAACTACAATGAGCAGTTCTTC. It is translated as CVTSRDTGSNYNEQFF.